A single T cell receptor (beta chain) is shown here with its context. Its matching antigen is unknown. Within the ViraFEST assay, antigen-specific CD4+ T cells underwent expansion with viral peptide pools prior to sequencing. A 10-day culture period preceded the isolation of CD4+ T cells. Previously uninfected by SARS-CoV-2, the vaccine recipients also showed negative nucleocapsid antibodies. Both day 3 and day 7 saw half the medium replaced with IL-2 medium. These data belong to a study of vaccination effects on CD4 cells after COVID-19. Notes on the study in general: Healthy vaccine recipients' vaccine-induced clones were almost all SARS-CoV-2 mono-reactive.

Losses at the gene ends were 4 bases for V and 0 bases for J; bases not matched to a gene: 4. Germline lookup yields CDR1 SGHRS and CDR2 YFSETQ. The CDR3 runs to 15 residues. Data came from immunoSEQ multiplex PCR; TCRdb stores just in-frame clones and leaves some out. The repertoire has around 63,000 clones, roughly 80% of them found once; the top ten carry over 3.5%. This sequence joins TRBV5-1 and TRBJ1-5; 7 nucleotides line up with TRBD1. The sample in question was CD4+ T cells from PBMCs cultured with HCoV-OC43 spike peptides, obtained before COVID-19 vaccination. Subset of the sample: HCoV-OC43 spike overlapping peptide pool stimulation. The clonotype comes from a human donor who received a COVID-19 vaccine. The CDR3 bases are TGCGCCAGCAGCGGAGGACAGGATAGCAATCAGCCCCAGCATTTT. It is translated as CASSGGQDSNQPQHF.